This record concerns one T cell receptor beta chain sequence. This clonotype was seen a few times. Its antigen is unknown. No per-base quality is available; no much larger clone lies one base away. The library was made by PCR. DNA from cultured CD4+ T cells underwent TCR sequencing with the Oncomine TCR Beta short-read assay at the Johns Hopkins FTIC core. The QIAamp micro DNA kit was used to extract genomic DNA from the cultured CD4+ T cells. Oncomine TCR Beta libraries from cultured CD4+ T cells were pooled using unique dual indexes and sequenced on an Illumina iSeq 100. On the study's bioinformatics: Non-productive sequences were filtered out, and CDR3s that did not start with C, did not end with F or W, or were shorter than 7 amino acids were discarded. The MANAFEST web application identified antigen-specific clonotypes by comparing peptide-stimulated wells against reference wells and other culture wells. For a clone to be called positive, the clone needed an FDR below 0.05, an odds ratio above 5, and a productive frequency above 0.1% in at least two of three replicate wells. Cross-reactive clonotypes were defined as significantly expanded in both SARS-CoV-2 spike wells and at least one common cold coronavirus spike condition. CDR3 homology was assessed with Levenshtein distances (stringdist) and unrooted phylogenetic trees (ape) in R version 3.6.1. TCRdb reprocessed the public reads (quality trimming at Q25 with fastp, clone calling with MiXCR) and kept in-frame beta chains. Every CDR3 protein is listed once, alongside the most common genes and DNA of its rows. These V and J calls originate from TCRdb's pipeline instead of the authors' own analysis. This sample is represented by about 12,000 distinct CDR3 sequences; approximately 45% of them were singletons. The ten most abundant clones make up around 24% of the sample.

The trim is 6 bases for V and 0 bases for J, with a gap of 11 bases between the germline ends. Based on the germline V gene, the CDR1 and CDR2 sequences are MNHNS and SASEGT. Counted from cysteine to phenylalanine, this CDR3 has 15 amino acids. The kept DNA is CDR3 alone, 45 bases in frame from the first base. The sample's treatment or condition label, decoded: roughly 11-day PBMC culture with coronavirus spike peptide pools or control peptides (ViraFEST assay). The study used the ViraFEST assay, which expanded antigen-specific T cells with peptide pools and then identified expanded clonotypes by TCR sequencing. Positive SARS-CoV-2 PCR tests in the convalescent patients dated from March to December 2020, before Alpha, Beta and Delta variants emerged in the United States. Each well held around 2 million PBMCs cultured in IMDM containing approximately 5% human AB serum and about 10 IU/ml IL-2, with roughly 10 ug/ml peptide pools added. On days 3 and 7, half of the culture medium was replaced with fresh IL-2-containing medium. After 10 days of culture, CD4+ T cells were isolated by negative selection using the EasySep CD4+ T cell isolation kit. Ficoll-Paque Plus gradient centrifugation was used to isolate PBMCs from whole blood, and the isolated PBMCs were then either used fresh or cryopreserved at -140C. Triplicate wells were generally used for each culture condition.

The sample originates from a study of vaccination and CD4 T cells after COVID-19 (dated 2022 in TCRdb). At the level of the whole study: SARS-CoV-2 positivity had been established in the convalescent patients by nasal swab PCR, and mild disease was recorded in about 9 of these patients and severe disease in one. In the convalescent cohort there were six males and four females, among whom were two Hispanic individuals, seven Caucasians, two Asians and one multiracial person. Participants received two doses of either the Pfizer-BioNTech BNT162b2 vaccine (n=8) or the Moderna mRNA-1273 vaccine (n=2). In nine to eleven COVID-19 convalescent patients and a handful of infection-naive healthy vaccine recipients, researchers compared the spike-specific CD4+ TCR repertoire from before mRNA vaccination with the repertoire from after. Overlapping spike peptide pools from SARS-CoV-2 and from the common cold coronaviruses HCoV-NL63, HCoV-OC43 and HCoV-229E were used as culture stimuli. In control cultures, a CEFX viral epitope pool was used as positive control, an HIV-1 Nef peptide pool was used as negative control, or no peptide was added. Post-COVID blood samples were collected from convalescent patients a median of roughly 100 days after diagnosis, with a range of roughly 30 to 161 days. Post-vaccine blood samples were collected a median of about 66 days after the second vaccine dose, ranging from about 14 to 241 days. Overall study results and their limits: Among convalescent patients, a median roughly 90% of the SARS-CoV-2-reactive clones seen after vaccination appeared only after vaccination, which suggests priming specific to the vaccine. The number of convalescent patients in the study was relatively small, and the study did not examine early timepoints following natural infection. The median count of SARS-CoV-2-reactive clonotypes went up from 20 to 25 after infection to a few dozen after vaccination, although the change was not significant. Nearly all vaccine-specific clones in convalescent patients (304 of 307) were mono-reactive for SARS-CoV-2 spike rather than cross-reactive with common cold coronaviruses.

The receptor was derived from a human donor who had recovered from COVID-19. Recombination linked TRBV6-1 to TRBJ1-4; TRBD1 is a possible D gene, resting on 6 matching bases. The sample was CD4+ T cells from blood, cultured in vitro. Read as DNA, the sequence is TGTGCCAGCAGGCGACAGGCGACAACTAATGAAAAACTGTTTTTT. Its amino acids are CASRRQATTNEKLFF.